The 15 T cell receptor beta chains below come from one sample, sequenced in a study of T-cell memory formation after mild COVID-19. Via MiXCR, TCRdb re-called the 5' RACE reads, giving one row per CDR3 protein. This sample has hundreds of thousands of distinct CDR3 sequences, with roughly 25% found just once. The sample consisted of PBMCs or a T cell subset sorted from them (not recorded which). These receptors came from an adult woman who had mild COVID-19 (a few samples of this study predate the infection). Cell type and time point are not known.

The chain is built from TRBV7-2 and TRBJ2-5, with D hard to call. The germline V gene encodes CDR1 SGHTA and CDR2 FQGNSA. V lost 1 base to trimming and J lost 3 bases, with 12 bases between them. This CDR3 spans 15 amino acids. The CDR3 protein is CASSLGGGRKETQYF. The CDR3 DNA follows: TGTGCCAGCAGCTTAGGAGGCGGTAGGAAAGAGACCCAGTACTTC.

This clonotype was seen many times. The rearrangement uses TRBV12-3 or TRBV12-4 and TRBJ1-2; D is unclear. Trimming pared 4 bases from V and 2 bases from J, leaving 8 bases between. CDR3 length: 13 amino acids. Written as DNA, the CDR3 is TGTGCCAGCAGTTCACCCTCGAACTATGGCTACACCTTC. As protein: CASSSPSNYGYTF.

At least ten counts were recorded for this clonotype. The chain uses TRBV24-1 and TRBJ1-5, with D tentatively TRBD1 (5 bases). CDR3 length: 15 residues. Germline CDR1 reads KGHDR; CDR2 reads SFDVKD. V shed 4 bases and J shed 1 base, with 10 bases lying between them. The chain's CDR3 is CATSDGAWSNQPQHF. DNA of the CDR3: TGTGCCACCAGTGACGGGGCCTGGAGCAATCAGCCCCAGCATTTT.

As DNA, the CDR3 is TGTGCCAGCAGCTTGAGGGGGCCAAATGAGCAGTTCTTC. Protein: CASSLRGPNEQFF. The gene calls are TRBV7-2 and TRBJ2-1, with 7 bases identical to TRBD1. The V gene end was trimmed by 3 bases and the J gene end by 7 bases; junction bases not matched to a gene: 3. Germline values: CDR1 SGHTA, CDR2 FQGNSA. The CDR3 is 13 amino acids.

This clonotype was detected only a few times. The CDR3 nucleotides are TGTGCCAGCAGTGAAGGGTGGCGCGAGCAGTACTTC. This gives the protein CASSEGWREQYF. The gene calls are TRBV2 and TRBJ2-7, with D unresolved. The CDR3 runs 12 residues. Germline loops: CDR1 SNHLY, CDR2 FYNNEI. V was cut by 1 base and J by 6 bases, with 7 bases left in between.

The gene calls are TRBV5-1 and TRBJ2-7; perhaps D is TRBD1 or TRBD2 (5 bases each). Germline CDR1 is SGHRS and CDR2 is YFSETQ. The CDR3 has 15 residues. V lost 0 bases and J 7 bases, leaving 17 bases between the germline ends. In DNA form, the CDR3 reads TGCGCCAGCAGCTTGGTATCAGGGACCCGCCTGGAGCAGTACTTC. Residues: CASSLVSGTRLEQYF.

The CDR3 DNA sequence: TGTGCCAGCAGCGTAGGGGACAGGGCCTACGAGCAGTACTTC. It is translated as CASSVGDRAYEQYF. The chain joins TRBV9 to TRBJ2-7, with TRBD1 matching over 9 bases. The CDR3 runs 14 residues. J lost 2 bases, V lost 0 bases, and 0 bases had no gene match. The germline V gene encodes CDR1 SGDLS and CDR2 YYNGEE.

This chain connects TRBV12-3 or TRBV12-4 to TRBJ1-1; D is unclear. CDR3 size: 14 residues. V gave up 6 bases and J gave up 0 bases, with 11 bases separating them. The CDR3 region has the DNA TGTGCCAGCAGCCCGGACCTCATGAACACTGAAGCTTTCTTT. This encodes CASSPDLMNTEAFF.

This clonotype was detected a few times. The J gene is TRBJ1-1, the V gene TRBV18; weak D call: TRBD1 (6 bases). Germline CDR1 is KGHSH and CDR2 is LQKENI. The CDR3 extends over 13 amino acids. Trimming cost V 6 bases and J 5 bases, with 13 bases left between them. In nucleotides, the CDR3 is TGTGCCAGCTCGCCCACAGGGTTGACTGAAGCTTTCTTT. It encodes CASSPTGLTEAFF.

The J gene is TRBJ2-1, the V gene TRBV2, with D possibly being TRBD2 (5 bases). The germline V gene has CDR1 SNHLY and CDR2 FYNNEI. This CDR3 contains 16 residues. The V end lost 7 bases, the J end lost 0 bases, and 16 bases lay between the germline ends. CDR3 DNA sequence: TGTGCCAGCAACCTAGCCCGACTGAGCTCCTACAATGAGCAGTTCTTC. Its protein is CASNLARLSSYNEQFF.

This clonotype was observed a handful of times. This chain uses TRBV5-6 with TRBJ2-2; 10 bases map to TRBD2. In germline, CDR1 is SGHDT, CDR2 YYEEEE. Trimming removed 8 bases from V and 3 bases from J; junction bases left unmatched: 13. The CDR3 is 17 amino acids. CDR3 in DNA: TGTGCCAGTAGAGGCCTCACCGGGACTAGCGACACCGGGGAGCTGTTTTTT. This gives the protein CASRGLTGTSDTGELFF.

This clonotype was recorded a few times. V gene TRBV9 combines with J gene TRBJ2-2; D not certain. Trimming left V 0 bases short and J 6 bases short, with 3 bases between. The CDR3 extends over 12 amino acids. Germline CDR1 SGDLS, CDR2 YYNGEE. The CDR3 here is CASSVAAGELFF. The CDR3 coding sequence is TGTGCCAGCAGCGTAGCGGCCGGGGAGCTGTTTTTT.

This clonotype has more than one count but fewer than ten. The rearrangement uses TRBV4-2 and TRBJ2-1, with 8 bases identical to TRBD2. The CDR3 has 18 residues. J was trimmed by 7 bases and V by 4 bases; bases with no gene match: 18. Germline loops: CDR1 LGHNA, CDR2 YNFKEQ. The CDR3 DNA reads TGTGCCAGCAGCCTCCTTACGGGGGGGCCTAACCACGTAAATGAGCAGTTCTTC. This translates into CASSLLTGGPNHVNEQFF.

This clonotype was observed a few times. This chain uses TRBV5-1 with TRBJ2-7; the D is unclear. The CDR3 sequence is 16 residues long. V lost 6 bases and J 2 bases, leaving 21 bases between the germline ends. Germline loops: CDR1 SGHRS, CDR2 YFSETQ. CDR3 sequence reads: CASMSGRSVGTYEQYF. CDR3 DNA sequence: TGCGCCAGCATGTCAGGCAGGTCGGTAGGAACCTACGAGCAGTACTTC.

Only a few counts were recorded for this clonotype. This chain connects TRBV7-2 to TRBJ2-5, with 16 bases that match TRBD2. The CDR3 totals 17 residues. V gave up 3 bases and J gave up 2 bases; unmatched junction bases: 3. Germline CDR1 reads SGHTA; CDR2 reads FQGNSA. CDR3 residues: CASSFGTSGRVQETQYF. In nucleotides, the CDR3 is TGTGCCAGCAGCTTCGGGACTAGCGGGAGGGTGCAAGAGACCCAGTACTTC.